This T cell receptor (beta chain) was obtained from a study of cytomegalovirus exposure and HLA in healthy donors. Healthy individuals who donated bone marrow served as the donors. The study, taken as a whole, reports: CMV serostatus was the sole immune exposure data available.

For this clone: Antigen: not known.

Primers for the PCR totalled 60 Vbeta and 13 Jbeta. Study processing details: Later analysis identified 65 million to 80 million unique TCR beta chains, about 12 million shared. The protocol was immunoSEQ multiplex PCR, while the TCRdb copy is restricted to in-frame clones and leaves out a portion. The V and J calls and the clone size are those of that table, but D and trimming were determined from the DNA. The sample has 65,000 or so clones, 62% seen once. Sequencing used PBMCs. The sequence came from a man under 40 in good health and CMV-seronegative.

The CDR3 coding sequence is TGCAGCGTTGAAGAATCGGGGTCTGGAAACACCATATATTTT. Protein: CSVEESGSGNTIYF. The chain recombines TRBV29-1 with TRBJ1-3; D is unresolved. The CDR3 covers 14 residues. In germline, CDR1 is SQVTM, CDR2 ANQGSEA. V was cut by 0 bases and J by 1 base, with 7 bases left in between.